These 15 T cell receptor beta chains came from one sample sequenced in a study of cytomegalovirus exposure and HLA in healthy donors. The study ran its PCR with 60 Vbeta and 13 Jbeta primers. Profiling relied on immunoSEQ multiplex PCR, and the TCRdb table lists in-frame clones only, not all of them. The top ten hold around an eighth of the sample, which has over 65,000 clones, over 75% seen once. The sample consisted of PBMCs. All receptors come from a human donor in good health.

This chain uses TRBV21-1 with TRBJ1-5; the table gives TRBD1 as D, unverified against the DNA. TRBV21-1 is a known pseudogene. The CDR3 has 16 residues. CDR3 in DNA: TGTGCCAGCAGCATAAGTGACAGGGATGGCAATCAGCCCCAGCATTTT. Translation: CASSISDRDGNQPQHF.

The chain is built from TRBV12-5 and TRBJ1-1; no reliable D call. Germline CDR1 LGHNT, CDR2 FRNRAP. The V and J ends lost 3 bases and 5 bases respectively, with 10 bases between them. The CDR3 totals 13 residues. The CDR3 DNA reads TGTGCTAGTGGTTTATCAGGAATGACTGAAGCTTTCTTT. This sequence encodes CASGLSGMTEAFF.

This clone has only a few counts. The sample contains more than one DNA sequence encoding this CDR3. The V and J genes are TRBV5-1 and TRBJ2-7, with TRBD1 matching over 7 bases. Germline lookup yields CDR1 SGHRS and CDR2 YFSETQ. This CDR3 contains 15 residues. J gave up 2 bases and V 1 base, and 6 bases lay outside the gene matches. DNA of the CDR3: TGCGCCAGCAGCTTGAGAGGGACAGAGACCTACGAGCAGTACTTC. Translating gives CASSLRGTETYEQYF.

V and J are TRBV18 and TRBJ2-7, with 9 bases that match TRBD1. J gave up 5 bases and V 0 bases, and 5 bases lay outside the gene matches. CDR1 and CDR2 from the germline V gene are KGHSH and LQKENI. The CDR3 length is 15 residues. CDR3 sequence reads: CASSPPNRGQDEQYF. CDR3 DNA sequence: TGTGCCAGCTCACCACCGAACAGGGGGCAGGACGAGCAGTACTTC. The whole variable domain, filled in from reference TRBV18 and TRBJ2-7, reads NAGVMQNPRHLVRRRGQEARLRCSPMKGHSHVYWYRQLPEEGLKFMVYLQKENIIDESGMPKERFSAEFPKEGPSILRIQQVVRGDSAAYFCASSPPNRGQDEQYFGPGTRLTVT.

V is TRBV6-1 and J is TRBJ1-3; D is perhaps TRBD1 (6 bases). Trimming took 4 bases from V and 3 from J, leaving 13 bases between them. This CDR3 has 15 amino acids. Germline CDR1 reads MNHNS; CDR2 reads SASEGT. Here the CDR3 reads CASSANRVGGNTIYF. CDR3 nucleotide sequence: TGTGCCAGCAGTGCCAACAGGGTTGGTGGAAACACCATATATTTT.

The CDR3 coding sequence is TGCGCCAGCAGCTTGGACAGTCCCTTCACTGAAGCTTTCTTT. Translated, it gives CASSLDSPFTEAFF. V and J are TRBV5-1 and TRBJ1-1, with no clear D. V was cut by 0 bases and J by 4 bases, with 10 bases left in between. The length of the CDR3 is 14 residues. The germline CDR1 and CDR2 sequences are SGHRS and YFSETQ.

This clone was recorded only once. The chain carries TRBV9 and TRBJ2-1; 11 bases match TRBD2. V was pared by 0 bases and J by 4 bases, with 3 bases of the junction left unmatched. Germline assignment: CDR1 SGDLS and CDR2 YYNGEE. This CDR3 has 16 amino acids. The CDR3 sequence: CASSVGLAGGYNEQFF. Here the CDR3 DNA reads TGTGCCAGCAGCGTAGGCCTAGCGGGGGGTTACAATGAGCAGTTCTTC.

The genes are TRBV27 and TRBJ1-4; D unresolved. Germline V lookup: CDR1 MNHEY, CDR2 SMNVEV (reference sequence). This CDR3 has 14 amino acids. Trimming cost V 3 bases and J 5 bases, with 10 bases left between them. For the CDR3, the DNA is TGTGCCAGCAGTTTTCTACCTTCCAATGAAAAACTGTTTTTT. Amino acid sequence: CASSFLPSNEKLFF.

In this sample, this clone turned up once. The rearrangement uses TRBV9 and TRBJ1-4, with a tentative D call TRBD1 (5 bases). Trimming shortened V by 3 bases and J by 5 bases, and 14 bases separated the two germline ends. Germline CDR1 SGDLS, CDR2 YYNGEE. The CDR3 extends over 15 amino acids. The CDR3 coding sequence is TGTGCCAGCAGCGCAGGGATGCGGGAGAATGAAAAACTGTTTTTT. Translating it yields CASSAGMRENEKLFF.

The chain combines TRBV5-1 with TRBJ1-6; 7 positions match TRBD1. Germline CDR1 is SGHRS and CDR2 is YFSETQ. The trim removed 4 bases at V and 10 bases at J, leaving 17 bases unmatched. The CDR3 covers 17 residues. The CDR3 loop reads CASSSTRGASEGSPLHF. CDR3 sequence (DNA): TGCGCCAGCAGCAGCACCAGGGGGGCCTCGGAAGGGTCACCCCTCCACTTT.

This clone was seen only once. This chain uses TRBV4-1 with TRBJ2-2; TRBD2 agrees at 11 bases. Trimming took 4 bases from V and 7 from J; bases not matched to a gene: 11. This CDR3 is 17 amino acids long. Germline V gene lookup returns CDR1 MGHRA and CDR2 YSYEKL. The CDR3 coding sequence is TGCGCCAGCAGCCCTCGGGCTAGCGGGGGGTCGGACGGGGAGCTGTTTTTT. Its protein product is CASSPRASGGSDGELFF.

V gene TRBV11-2 combines with J gene TRBJ2-7, with 7 bases matching TRBD2. J was trimmed by 2 bases and V by 4 bases; bases with no gene match: 5. The germline V gene encodes CDR1 SGHAT and CDR2 FQNNGV. CDR3 length: 14 amino acids. CDR3 sequence: CASSYERGTYEQYF. In DNA form, the CDR3 reads TGTGCCAGCAGCTACGAGCGGGGAACCTACGAGCAGTACTTC. The whole variable domain, filled in from reference TRBV11-2 and TRBJ2-7, reads EAGVAQSPRYKIIEKRQSVAFWCNPISGHATLYWYQQILGQGPKLLIQFQNNGVVDDSQLPKDRFSAERLKGVDSTLKIQPAKLEDSAVYLCASSYERGTYEQYFGPGTRLTVT.

The rearrangement uses TRBV10-1 and TRBJ1-6; 7 positions agree with TRBD1. From germline, CDR1 is WNHNN and CDR2 SYGVQD (reference sequence). CDR3 length: 13 amino acids. With 10 bases clipped from V and 7 bases from J, the junction kept 7 bases outside the gene matches. The CDR3: CATRRDRNSPLHF. Here the CDR3 DNA reads TGCGCCACCAGAAGGGACAGAAATTCACCCCTCCACTTT.

The chain is built from TRBV29-1 and TRBJ1-1, with 12 bases that match TRBD1. Losses at the gene ends were 7 bases for V and 1 base for J; bases not matched to a gene: 4. This CDR3 spans 14 amino acids. The germline CDR1 and CDR2 sequences are SQVTM and ANQGSEA. CDR3 nucleotides: TGCAGCGGGGGACAGGGGGCCTCGAACACTGAAGCTTTCTTT. It specifies CSGGQGASNTEAFF.

The chain carries TRBV29-1 and TRBJ1-2; 10 positions agree with TRBD1. Trimming cost V 0 bases and J 1 base; bases outside gene matches: 8. The germline V gene has CDR1 SQVTM and CDR2 ANQGSEA. The length of the CDR3 is 17 residues. The CDR3: CSVEDETGTGVNYGYTF. The CDR3 DNA is TGCAGCGTTGAAGATGAGACCGGGACAGGGGTTAACTATGGCTACACCTTC.